A selection of T cell receptor beta chains follows, all from one sample in a study of T cell repertoires in cytomegalovirus infection. These TCRs' antigens remain unknown. TCRdb analysed the reads with MiXCR anew, one entry per CDR3 protein. The data contain about 130,000 distinct CDR3 sequences, approximately 30% of them singletons. The sample consisted of CD8+ T cells from cultured PBMCs, taken from culture after CMV antigen stimulation. The receptors originated from a human donor in good health (CMV status not recorded). Some clones in this sample may be carry-over from other donors' samples. Each CDR3 is given with its conserved first and last residue. The order of the fields is V gene, D gene, J gene, clone size, CDR3 protein, CDR3 DNA. D genes are given only for firm matches. Only part of the rows carry a size: once, few, many, or a class if the clone is expanded.

>TRBV6-6|NA|TRBJ1-5|NA
CASSYPQEGYNQPQHF
TGTGCCAGCAGTTACCCACAAGAAGGATACAATCAGCCCCAGCATTTT
>TRBV6-8|NA|TRBJ2-1|NA
CANQCSYNEQFF
TGTGCCAACCAGTGTTCCTACAATGAGCAGTTCTTC
>TRBV7-9|TRBD1|TRBJ1-4|few
CASSLLGQGNEKLFF
TGTGCCAGCAGCTTACTGGGACAGGGTAATGAAAAACTGTTTTTT
>TRBV15|TRBD1|TRBJ2-1|NA
CATSREGRGRRQFF
TGTGCCACCAGCAGAGAAGGCAGGGGGCGTAGGCAGTTCTTC
>TRBV7-9|NA|TRBJ2-7|few
CASSPPGVAYEQYF
TGTGCCAGCAGCCCCCCTGGTGTAGCCTACGAGCAGTACTTC
>TRBV7-9|NA|TRBJ2-3|few
CASTPGGSTDTQYF
TGTGCCAGCACCCCCGGGGGTAGCACAGATACGCAGTATTTT
>TRBV2|NA|TRBJ1-2|NA
CASSDLSGGAFNYGYTF
TGTGCCAGCAGTGATCTATCTGGCGGAGCATTTAACTATGGCTACACCTTC
>TRBV5-1|TRBD1|TRBJ2-3|once
CASSFQWFVGTGTDTQYF
TGCGCCAGCAGCTTCCAGTGGTTTGTCGGGACAGGCACAGATACGCAGTATTTT
>TRBV7-8|NA|TRBJ2-6|many
CASSDPTGLTF
TGTGCCAGCAGCGACCCTACCGGCCTGACTTTC
>TRBV28|NA|TRBJ2-7|NA
CASSFRVWHEQYF
TGTGCCAGCAGTTTTCGGGTGTGGCACGAGCAGTACTTC
>TRBV5-4|NA|TRBJ2-7|NA
CASSQPGTTYEQYF
TGTGCCAGCAGCCAACCCGGGACCACCTACGAGCAGTACTTC
>TRBV7-9|NA|TRBJ2-1|NA
CASSPKAQGYNEQFF
TGTGCCAGCAGCCCGAAGGCTCAGGGGTACAATGAGCAGTTCTTC
>TRBV2|TRBD1|TRBJ2-2|few
CASTETGVPGELFF
TGTGCCAGCACAGAGACAGGGGTCCCCGGGGAGCTGTTTTTT
>TRBV12-3/TRBV12-4|TRBD1|TRBJ2-7|NA
CASSLMPGTGFYEQYF
TGTGCCAGCAGTTTAATGCCCGGGACAGGGTTTTACGAGCAGTACTTC
>TRBV7-9|NA|TRBJ2-7|few
CASSSTNVQGSYEQYF
TGTGCCAGCAGCTCGACTAATGTACAGGGCTCCTACGAGCAGTACTTC
>TRBV10-3|NA|TRBJ1-6|many
CAISASLRVGSYNSPLHF
TGTGCCATCAGTGCATCACTCCGCGTTGGGTCCTATAATTCACCCCTCCACTTT
>TRBV4-3|NA|TRBJ2-3|once
CASSQDRASRLNTQYF
TGCGCCAGCAGCCAAGATCGAGCCTCTCGTCTAAATACGCAGTATTTT
>TRBV7-6|NA|TRBJ2-1|few
CASSAAGAAYNEQFF
TGTGCCAGCAGCGCGGCGGGGGCAGCCTACAATGAGCAGTTCTTC
>TRBV6-2/TRBV6-3|NA|TRBJ1-6|NA
CASSYSPTANSPLHF
TGTGCCAGCAGTTACTCGCCTACGGCGAATTCACCCCTCCACTTT
>TRBV6-5|TRBD2|TRBJ2-5|NA
CASTLGLAGETQYF
TGTGCCAGCACTCTTGGACTAGCTGGAGAGACCCAGTACTTC
>TRBV7-9|NA|TRBJ2-7|NA
CASSRDGEQYF
TGTGCCAGCAGTCGGGACGGGGAGCAGTACTTC
>TRBV20-1|TRBD1|TRBJ1-2|NA
CSGRQGAYGYTF
TGCAGTGGGAGACAGGGGGCGTACGGCTACACCTTC
>TRBV9|NA|TRBJ2-1|NA
CASTRSTREPDNEQFF
TGTGCCAGCACCCGTAGTACCAGGGAACCTGACAATGAGCAGTTCTTC
>TRBV7-2|TRBD1|TRBJ2-7|many
CASSPRTGAYEQYF
TGTGCCAGCAGCCCCCGGACAGGGGCCTACGAGCAGTACTTC
>TRBV4-3|NA|TRBJ1-5|NA
CASSQDRGLEQPQHF
TGCGCCAGCAGCCAAGATCGGGGGTTGGAGCAGCCCCAGCATTTT
>TRBV7-2|NA|TRBJ1-4|NA
CASSLVSLATNEKLFF
TGTGCCAGCAGCTTAGTCTCGTTAGCAACTAATGAAAAACTGTTTTTT
>TRBV7-2|NA|TRBJ2-1|few
CASSLIGPKGVLSYNEQFF
TGTGCCAGCAGCTTAATCGGGCCAAAAGGCGTACTCTCCTACAATGAGCAGTTCTTC
>TRBV6-6|NA|TRBJ1-1|NA
CASSYVREAFF
TGTGCCAGCAGTTACGTCCGGGAAGCTTTCTTT
>TRBV4-1|NA|TRBJ1-1|NA
CASSQVHGMTWTEAFF
TGCGCCAGCAGCCAAGTCCACGGGATGACGTGGACTGAAGCTTTCTTT
>TRBV5-5|TRBD1|TRBJ1-5|many
CASSLGPGGQPQHF
TGTGCCAGCAGCTTGGGGCCAGGGGGTCAGCCCCAGCATTTT
>TRBV9|NA|TRBJ2-1|few
CASSVDYLPYNEQFF
TGTGCCAGCAGCGTAGACTACCTCCCTTACAATGAGCAGTTCTTC
>TRBV25-1|NA|TRBJ1-1|NA
CASSEYVEGVEAFF
TGTGCCAGCAGTGAATACGTTGAGGGAGTTGAAGCTTTCTTT
>TRBV7-2|NA|TRBJ1-1|NA
CASSTAGWGGAEAFF
TGTGCCAGCAGCACGGCAGGATGGGGGGGCGCTGAAGCTTTCTTT